This is a list of T cell receptor beta chains from one sample in a study of blood T cell repertoires in COVID-19. The table came from immunoSEQ multiplex PCR; TCRdb's copy has only in-frame clones and leaves some out. The data show about 66,000 clones, 90% to 95% seen once. What was sequenced was peripheral blood. These receptors came from a human donor in a cohort sampled during active COVID-19. The CDR3 runs from the conserved cysteine through the conserved F or W.

CDR3 protein: CASSYNLRSYNEQFF
V gene: TRBV7-9

CDR3 protein: CASSEGQDPYEQYF
V gene: TRBV6-1

CDR3 protein: CASSSQGAFYHVEKLFF
V gene: TRBV28

CDR3 protein: CASSLARVQETQYF
V gene: TRBV11-1

CDR3 protein: CASSQYRDYQETQYF
V gene: TRBV7-9

CDR3 protein: CSVESPPGQGYPGYTF
V gene: TRBV29-1

CDR3 protein: CASNPDISSYEQYF
V gene: TRBV7-2

CDR3 protein: CATDLGRAGTQYF
V gene: TRBV28

CDR3 protein: CASTTDRVTEAFF
V gene: TRBV19

CDR3 protein: CASSTGGYGGNTEAFF
V gene: TRBV7-2